The 29 T cell receptor beta chains in this list originate from one sample, sequenced in a study of T cells after posttransplantation cyclophosphamide. Data came from immunoSEQ multiplex PCR; TCRdb stores just in-frame clones and leaves some out. The data contain some 10,000 clones, around 85% of them singletons. Busulfan-fludarabine conditioning, marrow transplant, and cyclophosphamide on days +3 and +4 were administered. This sample comprised PBMCs, obtained about 2,000 days after allogeneic stem cell transplant with posttransplant cyclophosphamide. The receptors stem from a female patient aged 45-60 years who received an allogeneic stem cell transplant from a related donor, was CMV-positive, and had no GVHD. Part of the T cells may come from the graft donor.

This clone was picked up one time. The V and J genes are TRBV18 and TRBJ2-2; D is ambiguous. Germline V lookup: CDR1 KGHSH, CDR2 LQKENI. The ends were cut back, 4 bases at V and 5 bases at J, with 14 bases in the middle. The length of the CDR3 is 15 residues. CDR3 in amino acids: CASSRQARETGELFF. DNA of the CDR3: TGTGCCAGCTCACGGCAGGCGAGAGAAACCGGGGAGCTGTTTTTT. The full variable domain, with the rest looked up from reference TRBV18 and TRBJ2-2, is NAGVMQNPRHLVRRRGQEARLRCSPMKGHSHVYWYRQLPEEGLKFMVYLQKENIIDESGMPKERFSAEFPKEGPSILRIQQVVRGDSAAYFCASSRQARETGELFFGEGSRLTVL.

The table lists this clone with a count of one. V and J are TRBV5-1 and TRBJ1-3; 7 bases are a match to TRBD1. The germline V gene has CDR1 SGHRS and CDR2 YFSETQ. This CDR3 spans 14 amino acids. With 3 bases clipped from V and 4 bases from J, the junction kept 4 bases outside the gene matches. The CDR3 DNA is TGCGCCAGCAGCTCACAGGGGAACGGAAACACCATATATTTT. Residues: CASSSQGNGNTIYF.

The chain has TRBV11-2 and TRBJ2-1, with 10 bases lining up with TRBD2. The CDR3 consists of 14 residues. The junction had 9 bases not matched to a gene; V was cut back by 7 bases and J by 9 bases. Germline V gene sequence: CDR1 SGHAT, CDR2 FQNNGV. The CDR3 loop is CASTLAGGGIEQFF. The CDR3 bases are TGTGCCAGCACATTAGCGGGAGGAGGGATTGAGCAGTTCTTC.

The rearrangement joins TRBV15 to TRBJ2-1, with 9 bases matching TRBD1. V lost 2 bases and J lost 3; bases outside the gene matches: 8. The CDR3 consists of 17 residues. The germline V gene encodes CDR1 LNHNV and CDR2 YYDKDF (reference sequence). CDR3 bases: TGTGCCACCAGCAGACCCACAGGGGGCGGCGGCTACAATGAGCAGTTCTTC. Protein: CATSRPTGGGGYNEQFF.

The J gene is TRBJ2-5, the V gene TRBV4-3; a weak D match, TRBD2 (5 bases). The CDR3 contains 13 residues. Trimming took 2 bases from V and 3 from J, leaving 7 bases between them. Germline CDR1 LGHNA, CDR2 YSLEER. In nucleotides, the CDR3 is TGCGCCAGCAGCCAAACTAGGAAAGAGACCCAGTACTTC. As protein: CASSQTRKETQYF.

V usage is TRBV5-4 and J usage is TRBJ1-1; the D gene is possibly TRBD1 (6 bases). The germline gives CDR1 SGHNT, CDR2 YYREEE (reference sequence). The V gene lost 4 bases and the J gene lost 3 bases, with 16 bases spanning the gap. The CDR3 has 15 residues. CDR3 protein: CASSVFGEGDTEAFF. DNA of the CDR3: TGTGCCAGCAGCGTTTTCGGGGAGGGGGACACTGAAGCTTTCTTT.

The chain carries TRBV2 and TRBJ1-1; 10 bases are shared with TRBD1. The V gene end was trimmed by 3 bases and the J gene end by 5 bases; junction bases not matched to a gene: 6. CDR1 is SNHLY, CDR2 FYNNEI, per germline. The CDR3 runs 15 residues. The CDR3 nucleotides are TGTGCCAGCAGTGACCCGGGGACAGGGGTTACTGAAGCTTTCTTT. It specifies CASSDPGTGVTEAFF.

This chain joins TRBV11-2 and TRBJ2-3; unclear D gene. Trimming cost V 1 base and J 3 bases, with 8 bases left between them. CDR1 and CDR2 from the germline V gene are SGHAT and FQNNGV. The CDR3 is 14 amino acids. The DNA for the CDR3 is TGTGCCAGCAGCTTAGTTAGCAGTACAGATACGCAGTATTTT. This gives the protein CASSLVSSTDTQYF.

The J gene is TRBJ2-7, the V gene TRBV19; D is perhaps TRBD2 (6 bases). The CDR3 loop spans 13 amino acids. CDR1 and CDR2 (germline): LNHDA, SQIVND (reference sequence). Between the trimmed V and J ends, which lost 5 bases and 2 bases, there was a span of 10 bases. The CDR3 loop is CASSAAGPYEQYF. The DNA of the CDR3 is TGTGCCAGTAGTGCCGCGGGGCCCTACGAGCAGTACTTC. The full variable domain, its missing parts supplied by reference TRBV19 and TRBJ2-7, is DGGITQSPKYLFRKEGQNVTLSCEQNLNHDAMYWYRQDPGQGLRLIYYSQIVNDFQKGDIAEGYSVSREKKESFPLTVTSAQKNPTAFYLCASSAAGPYEQYFGPGTRLTVT.

CDR3: CAINKREDLGELFF. The CDR3 DNA follows: TGTGCCATCAATAAGCGGGAGGATCTCGGGGAGCTGTTTTTT. This chain connects TRBV10-3 to TRBJ2-2; TRBD2 matches at 9 bases. The CDR3 is 14 residues long. Germline V gene sequence: CDR1 ENHRY, CDR2 SYGVKD. After removal of 7 bases from V and 7 bases from J, the junction contained 7 bases not matched to a gene.

The chain couples TRBV5-1 to TRBJ1-1; D gene ambiguous. V was shortened by 4 bases and J by 0 bases, with 22 bases between the two germline ends. This CDR3 spans 18 amino acids. Germline V gene sequence: CDR1 SGHRS, CDR2 YFSETQ. CDR3 in amino acids: CASSLALRSPRMNTEAFF. The CDR3 nucleotides read TGCGCCAGCAGCCTCGCTCTACGGTCACCCCGCATGAACACTGAAGCTTTCTTT.

The chain links TRBV28 to TRBJ2-6, with 7 bases aligning to TRBD1. The CDR3 sequence is 14 residues long. V was pared by 5 bases and J by 2 bases, with 0 bases of the junction left unmatched. Germline CDR1 is MDHEN and CDR2 is SYDVKM. The DNA of the CDR3 is TGTGCCAGCAGTACAGGGGCTGGGGCCAACGTCCTGACTTTC. Its protein product is CASSTGAGANVLTF.

This sequence joins TRBV4-2 and TRBJ2-1, with TRBD2 matching over 8 bases. This CDR3 spans 15 amino acids. Germline lookup yields CDR1 LGHNA and CDR2 YNFKEQ. The V segment lost 1 base and the J segment 6 bases; nucleotides outside the gene matches: 5. CDR3 bases: TGTGCCAGCAGCCAAGGAGGGACTAGGTTCAATGAGCAGTTCTTC. Translating it yields CASSQGGTRFNEQFF.

This chain joins TRBV6-5 and TRBJ1-5, with D possibly TRBD1 on 5 matching bases. The CDR3 consists of 14 residues. V lost 6 bases, J lost 5 bases, and 14 bases lay in between. Germline CDR1 MNHEY, CDR2 SVGAGI. This CDR3 reads CASRTGGTDQPQHF. CDR3 coding DNA: TGTGCCAGCAGAACAGGAGGGACCGATCAGCCCCAGCATTTT.

The chain has TRBV30 and TRBJ2-4; TRBD2 is a possible D gene (5 bases). The CDR3 is 14 residues long. Germline V gives CDR1 GTSNPN, CDR2 SVGIG (reference sequence). The V and J ends lost 4 bases and 1 base respectively, with 11 bases between them. In nucleotides, the CDR3 is TGTGCCTGGATGTCGGGGTCGGCCAAAAACATTCAGTACTTC. This codes for CAWMSGSAKNIQYF.

V is TRBV29-1 and J is TRBJ1-2, with D possibly TRBD1 on 6 matching bases. The CDR3 covers 12 residues. The germline V gene has CDR1 SQVTM and CDR2 ANQGSEA. The V end was cut by 6 bases, the J end by 7 bases, with 15 bases between. CDR3 nucleotide sequence: TGCAGCGTAGCTACAGGGCTGGGTGGCTACACCTTC. Translated: CSVATGLGGYTF.

The chain combines TRBV27 with TRBJ1-1; weak D call: TRBD1 (5 bases). Germline assignment: CDR1 MNHEY and CDR2 SMNVEV (reference sequence). The V and J ends lost 0 bases and 5 bases respectively, with 13 bases between them. CDR3 size: 15 residues. For the CDR3, the DNA is TGTGCCAGCAGTTTATCGTCAGGCCGGGGGACTGAAGCTTTCTTT. Its translation is CASSLSSGRGTEAFF.

This chain uses TRBV11-1 with TRBJ2-5; the D gene is possibly TRBD1 (6 bases). Germline loops: CDR1 SGHAT, CDR2 FQDESV (reference sequence). The CDR3 runs 13 residues. V was shortened by 5 bases and J by 5 bases, with 12 bases between the two germline ends. The CDR3 reads CASSRTVSETQYF. The DNA of the CDR3 is TGTGCCAGCAGCAGGACAGTCTCGGAGACCCAGTACTTC.

The gene calls are TRBV5-1 and TRBJ1-2, with 7 bases fitting TRBD1. With V trimmed by 4 bases and J by 3 bases, 3 bases remained unmatched. The germline V gene has CDR1 SGHRS and CDR2 YFSETQ. The CDR3 covers 13 residues. The CDR3 here is CASSDQGDYGYTF. For the CDR3, the DNA is TGCGCCAGCAGCGATCAGGGGGACTATGGCTACACCTTC.

The chain is built from TRBV27 and TRBJ2-5; D possibly corresponds to TRBD1 (7 bases). CDR3 length: 13 residues. CDR1 and CDR2 (germline): MNHEY, SMNVEV (reference sequence). Trimming took off 8 bases at V and 3 bases at J, with 13 bases between the two ends. The CDR3 nucleotides are TGTGCCAGCGGAGTCAGGGGGGAAGAGACCCAGTACTTC. This gives the protein CASGVRGEETQYF.

The V and J genes are TRBV19 and TRBJ1-2, with TRBD1 as a possible D gene (6 bases). The V end lost 3 bases, the J end lost 10 bases, and 12 bases lay between the germline ends. The CDR3 runs 12 residues. Germline CDR1 and CDR2: LNHDA and SQIVND (reference sequence). The DNA of the CDR3 is TGTGCCAGTAGTATGGGGGCCGGGGACTACACCTTC. This sequence encodes CASSMGAGDYTF.

This clone was observed a single time. The chain recombines TRBV19 with TRBJ2-3; TRBD1 matches at 9 bases. The ends lost 4 bases at V and 6 bases at J; junction bases unmatched: 5. CDR3 length equals 14 residues. CDR1 is LNHDA, CDR2 SQIVND, per germline (reference sequence). The CDR3 protein is CASSRDRVPDTQYF. CDR3 bases: TGTGCCAGTAGTAGGGACAGGGTTCCTGATACGCAGTATTTT.

The chain has TRBV7-3 and TRBJ2-1; 7 bases are shared with TRBD2. Looked up from germline, CDR1 is SGHTA and CDR2 is FQGTGA. The CDR3 has 15 amino acids. The ends lost 5 bases at V and 2 bases at J; junction bases unmatched: 6. CDR3 protein: CASSATSPTYNEQFF. In DNA form, the CDR3 reads TGTGCCAGCAGCGCGACTAGCCCAACCTACAATGAGCAGTTCTTC. Combining the CDR3 with reference TRBV7-3 and TRBJ2-1 gives the whole variable domain GAGVSQTPSNKVTEKGKYVELRCDPISGHTALYWYRQSLGQGPEFLIYFQGTGAADDSGLPNDRFFAVRPEGSVSTLKIQRTERGDSAVYLCASSATSPTYNEQFFGPGTRLTVL.

This clone is a singleton in its sample. V usage is TRBV4-1 and J usage is TRBJ2-5; 12 nucleotides agree with TRBD1. This CDR3 region has 18 residues. Germline CDR1 and CDR2: MGHRA and YSYEKL. The V segment lost 5 bases and the J segment 10 bases; nucleotides outside the gene matches: 20. CDR3: CASSLTTWGQGAEVVQYF. CDR3 sequence (DNA): TGCGCCAGCAGCTTGACCACTTGGGGACAGGGGGCTGAGGTTGTCCAGTACTTC.

The V and J genes are TRBV2 and TRBJ1-2; D may be TRBD1 (6 bases). This CDR3 has 12 residues. CDR1 is SNHLY, CDR2 FYNNEI, per germline. V dropped 6 bases and J dropped 8 bases, with 13 bases sitting between them. The CDR3 is CASRTGPRGYTF. In DNA form, the CDR3 reads TGTGCCAGCAGAACAGGGCCTCGGGGCTACACCTTC.

V gene TRBV7-8 combines with J gene TRBJ2-7; TRBD1 agrees at 7 bases. CDR3 length: 14 amino acids. Germline values: CDR1 SGHVS, CDR2 FQNEAQ. V shed 0 bases and J 5 bases; nucleotides not matched to a gene: 4. CDR3 loop: CASSLATGTNEQYF. The CDR3 DNA sequence: TGTGCCAGCAGCTTAGCGACAGGGACCAACGAGCAGTACTTC.

This clone was found a few times. V is TRBV6-9 and J is TRBJ2-6; the D is unclear. The V and J ends lost 3 bases and 0 bases respectively, with 21 bases between them. Germline loops: CDR1 MNHGY, CDR2 SVAAGI. The CDR3 sequence is 20 residues long. The CDR3 sequence: CASSYLRLVHHSSGANVLTF. The CDR3 DNA follows: TGTGCCAGCAGTTACCTACGCCTCGTTCACCACTCCTCTGGGGCCAACGTCCTGACTTTC.

Only one count was recorded for this clone. The chain recombines TRBV27 with TRBJ2-7; 7 positions match TRBD2. Germline CDR1 is MNHEY and CDR2 is SMNVEV (reference sequence). V lost 2 bases to trimming and J lost 4 bases; unmatched junction nucleotides: 5. The CDR3 totals 14 residues. Here the CDR3 DNA reads TGTGCCAGCAGTTTAGGGGGGGTTGCATACGAGCAGTACTTC. It codes for CASSLGGVAYEQYF.

J is TRBJ1-1 and V is TRBV4-1; D gene ambiguous. V shed 4 bases and J shed 0 bases, with 9 bases lying between them. Germline loops: CDR1 MGHRA, CDR2 YSYEKL. The CDR3 is 14 residues long. CDR3 residues: CASSLTAMNTEAFF. In DNA form, the CDR3 reads TGCGCCAGCAGCCTTACAGCTATGAACACTGAAGCTTTCTTT.